The T cell receptor beta chain under discussion was sequenced for a study of naive and memory T cell subsets. V shed 5 bases and J 4 bases; nucleotides not matched to a gene: 5. CDR3 length: 14 residues. Looked up from germline, CDR1 is DFQATT and CDR2 is SNEGSKA (reference sequence). TCR cDNA received a 3' ligated oligonucleotide that carried a UMI. Whole blood, 2 to 2.5 ml, came from adult healthy volunteers. Amplification of ligated cDNA took four PCR rounds with SP2 and nested alpha and beta constant primers. For blood and skin samples, reverse transcription used TCR alpha and beta constant primers. TCRdb processed the 5' RACE reads anew with MiXCR; each CDR3 protein has one entry. Of 60,000 or so distinct CDR3 sequences listed, about 7% are singletons.

The chain uses TRBV20-1 and TRBJ2-3; TRBD2 matches at 11 bases. The source is a male donor in good health. CDR3 region: CSAPGTSGPDTQYF. CDR3 in DNA: TGCAGTGCTCCCGGGACTAGCGGCCCAGATACGCAGTATTTT.